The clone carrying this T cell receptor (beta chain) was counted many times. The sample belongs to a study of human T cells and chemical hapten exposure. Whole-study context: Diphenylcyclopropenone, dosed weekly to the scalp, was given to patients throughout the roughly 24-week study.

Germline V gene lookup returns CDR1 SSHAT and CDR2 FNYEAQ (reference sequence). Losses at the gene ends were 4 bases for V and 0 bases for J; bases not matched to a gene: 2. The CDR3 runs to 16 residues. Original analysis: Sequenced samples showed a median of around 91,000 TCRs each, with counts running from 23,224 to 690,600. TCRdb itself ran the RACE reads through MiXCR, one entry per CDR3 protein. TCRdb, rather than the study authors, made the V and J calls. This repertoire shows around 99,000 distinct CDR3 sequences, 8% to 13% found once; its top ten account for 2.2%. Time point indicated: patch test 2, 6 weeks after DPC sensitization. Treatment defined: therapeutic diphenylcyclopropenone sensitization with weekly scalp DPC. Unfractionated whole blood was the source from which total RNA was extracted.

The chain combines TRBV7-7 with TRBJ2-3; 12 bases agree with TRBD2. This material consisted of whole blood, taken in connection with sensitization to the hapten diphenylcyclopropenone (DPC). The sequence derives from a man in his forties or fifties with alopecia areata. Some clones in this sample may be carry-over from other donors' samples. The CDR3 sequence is CASSSGTSGSTDTQYF. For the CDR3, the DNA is TGTGCCAGCAGCTCCGGGACTAGCGGGAGCACAGATACGCAGTATTTT.